The following is a TCR beta chain sequence with its context. Isolated RNA was reverse transcribed in full, so expressed TCRB transcripts were sequenced. The data were produced by immunoSEQ multiplex PCR, yet TCRdb's version contains in-frame clones alone and is incomplete. Altogether fewer than 350,000 clones are present, about 19% being singletons, with the ten largest covering around 0.04%. The source of the sample is a study of beta chain features in type 1 diabetes. Trimming removed 4 bases from V and 8 bases from J, with 11 bases in between. Germline V gene sequence: CDR1 LNHNV, CDR2 YYDKDF (reference sequence). There are 13 residues in the CDR3.

The specimen was naive CD4+ T cells from blood. The TCR sequence derives from a woman aged 18 to 35 in good health. This sequence joins TRBV15 and TRBJ1-4; a possible D gene is TRBD1 (5 bases). The CDR3 sequence: CATSTGGREKLFF. The CDR3 region has the DNA TGTGCCACCAGCACGGGGGGTAGAGAAAAACTGTTTTTT.